This T cell receptor (beta chain) was sequenced during a study of cytomegalovirus exposure and HLA in healthy donors (dated by TCRdb to about 2017). A note on the overall study: According to an earlier analysis of 587 of the donors, 150 million to 200 million T cells yielded some 110 million unique TCR beta sequences and approximately 300 Gb of sequence data. An early release covering roughly 580 HLA-typed donors comprised about 310 gigabases of sequencing data and tens of millions of unique TCR sequences. The genetic ancestry cluster associated with self-reported Caucasian donors included over 65% of the approximately 430 genotyped donors. The study aimed to test whether signatures of past pathogen exposure could be identified by cataloging public T cell receptors. The study profiled the T cell repertoires of about 720 subjects by immunosequencing and related them to cytomegalovirus serostatus. A separate validation cohort of roughly 130 different subjects was used in addition to the roughly 720-subject first cohort. The study combined high-throughput TCR immunosequencing, statistical association of individual TCRs with disease status, and machine learning to predict cytomegalovirus infection status. A later analysis re-examined previously published TCR beta repertoires from 600 to 700 donors and added high-resolution HLA genotyping to investigate patterns of TCR occurrence. In the later analysis, no new phenotypic data were used to find candidate immune exposures; instead, reliance was placed on TCR beta sequences and their occurrence across donors. To decide whether each TCR beta V gene segment behaved as functional or pseudogenic, an earlier analysis of fewer than 750 of the donors relied on high-throughput TCR beta sequencing. Donor age, sex, ethnicity and CMV serostatus were collected together with the repertoire data. A later genetic analysis took genome-wide SNP genotypes for about 55% of the roughly 670 donors and used that subset as a discovery cohort. Every discovery cohort repertoire had been produced on one sequencing platform. Both class I and class II loci were covered by HLA typing, at four-digit resolution. The number of donors typed differed by locus, with 629-630 for A, B, C, DRB1 and DQB1, around 500 for DQA1, 600 to 610 for DPA1, and about 450 for DPB1. Roughly 5 DR-DQ haplotypes were handled as single units for association and clustering, since linkage in the cohort was strong. On average, around 200,000 unique TCR beta nucleotide sequences were sequenced per donor among 398 genotyped donors of the cohort, with 15% to 20% of those sequences being non-productive.

General study outcomes and caveats: In vitro tests confirmed that three of the cytomegalovirus-associated TCR beta chains recognize cytomegalovirus antigens. The classifier was reported to diagnose cytomegalovirus status with high specificity and sensitivity in both the original and validation cohorts. Because some donors lacked HLA typing at each locus, the association tests relied only on the typed subset. Presence/absence analyses assumed roughly uniform sequencing depth across donors, an assumption that may not hold. In a later analysis, the rate of TCR association differed among HLA loci, with DRB1 alleles having the most associated TCRs and HLA-C alleles having the fewest. The 87-base-pair reads could not distinguish some IMGT-functional V segments, including TRBV6-2 and TRBV6-3, so those segments were excluded. Compared with equally common non-associated chains, HLA-associated TCR beta chains in a later analysis were more clonally expanded and had lower generation probabilities. The study listed 164 TCR beta chains as associated with cytomegalovirus. At a false discovery rate of 0.05, a later analysis linked about 16,000 TCR beta sequences to specific HLA alleles. When HLA alleles, especially DR and DQ, strongly co-occurred, TCR associations were difficult to assign to individual alleles. A later analysis found that most CMV-associated TCR beta chains appeared HLA-restricted, with HLA associations seemingly driven largely by CMV exposure. According to a later analysis, parvovirus B19, influenza, CMV and Epstein-Barr virus appeared linked to several top co-occurrence clusters. According to the authors, the approach could potentially be generalized to other disease states and immunological phenotypes. Compared with the roughly 600-donor mean, donors in an Asian-associated ancestry cluster had fewer N-insertions in productive TCRs, according to a later genetic analysis. A further reported finding was that TCR beta sequences accurately predicted the HLA-A and HLA-B alleles for most subjects in the first cohort. In this cohort, only TCR beta chains were sequenced, and detectable features were limited by the absence of alpha or paired-chain data. The only immune exposure information available for the cohort was CMV serostatus. An earlier analysis of approximately 590 of the donors showed that most TCR beta V segments appeared in productive rearrangements either about 90% or about 30% of the time, which broadly matched IMGT annotations. Linkage disequilibrium might explain the correlated functional status among segregating V segments, but an unknown experimental factor could not be excluded. In a later genetic analysis, a missense DCLRE1C variant was associated with V-gene and J-gene trimming of TCR beta chains, and the association was replicated in an independent cohort. While some public TCRs were present in many individuals, most TCR sequences turned up only very rarely across donors. Because counts were too low, roughly 18 rarely observed V segments, including chromosome 9 orphons, were left out of the earlier analysis of 500 to 750 of the donors. A group of highly shared sequence variants was considered likely to be a technical artifact of the sequencing pipeline.

As regards this clone: The target of this receptor is not known. The input lacks base qualities; no much larger clone sits a single base away.

Libraries were constructed by the immunoSEQ multiplex PCR assay. For the multiplex PCR, a mixture combining 60 forward primers for TCR Vbeta segments and 13 reverse primers for TCR Jbeta segments was used. The CDR3 region of rearranged TCR beta genes was amplified from genomic DNA with a multiplex PCR assay. On the Illumina HiSeq System, the amplified TCR beta libraries were sequenced as 87-base-pair reads. The paper's processing steps were these. A later analysis tallied roughly 78 million unique TCR beta chains across the 666 repertoires, and about 10 million of those chains were shared by two or more donors. Raw reads were error-corrected and collapsed into unique sequences with a nearest-neighbor algorithm that merged closely related sequences to remove PCR and sequencing errors. CDR3 sequences were aligned to IMGT reference sequences to assign V, D and J gene segments. Each retained sequence needed at least a six-nucleotide match to both a V gene segment and a J gene segment. Rearrangements were classified as productive when the CDR3 lacked stop codons and remained in frame with V and J, and all other rearrangements were classified as non-productive. CDR3 was defined according to IMGT convention as the region running from the second conserved V-encoded cysteine to the conserved J-encoded phenylalanine. In an earlier analysis of approximately 590 of the donors, sequences lacking an unambiguous match to a single V gene segment were excluded. In an earlier analysis of 587 of the donors, V segments were called functional above 56.7% productive rearrangements and were called segregating when the between-donor standard deviation exceeded 5%. A statistical classification framework was built to diagnose cytomegalovirus status from the catalog of TCR beta chain sequences. In a later analysis, TCR nucleotide sequences were compared against IMGT/GENE-DB human TR gene sequences so that V and J genes could be assigned. In a later analysis, CDR3 sequences and most-parsimonious VDJ recombination scenarios were assigned using the TCRdist pipeline. In a later analysis, each TCR beta chain was defined by its CDR3 amino acid sequence together with its V-gene family, and reads without a unique V-gene family were excluded. A later analysis removed several hundred highly shared, low-generation-probability nucleotide sequences to deal with suspected cross-contamination and a sequencing artifact. A later analysis calculated a clonal expansion index for each public chain from normalized within-repertoire ranks of inferred template counts. A later analysis computed generation probabilities with a VDJ recombination model fitted to out-of-frame rearrangements, and checked the results against IGoR. Hypergeometric tests were used in a later analysis to score TCR-TCR, TCR-HLA and TCR-CMV co-occurrence, with a repertoire-size bias correction applied to the TCR pairs. In a later analysis, false discovery rates were estimated by permuting HLA or CMV assignments 20 times. In a later analysis, co-occurring TCRs were grouped with DBSCAN, and TCRdist sequence similarity was added when clustering was performed within HLA-allele-positive subsets. Co-occurrence clustering excluded repertoires with fewer than 30,000 or more than 120,000 public chains, plus five with anomalous nucleotide sharing. Drawn from immuneACCESS, this table holds only the in-frame rearrangements with V and J called that TCRdb kept. Clones are partly lost; checked studies trace under half to an unresolved V gene and leave the rest unexplained. V, J and clone size are taken as reported in that table, and D and trimming were inferred from the DNA itself. This sample lists about 150,000 clones; approximately 87% were detected once. 1.5% of the sample goes to the ten largest clones.

The cohort was made up of approximately 700 healthy bone marrow donors. Cohort members were all nominally healthy when sampled, although unrecorded immune exposures were likely present. The donor tested CMV seronegative, placing the donor among the 300 to 400 seronegative members of the cohort. A peripheral blood sample was collected from each donor, and TCR beta sequencing was performed on peripheral blood mononuclear cells. The Qiagen DNeasy Blood Extraction Kit was used to extract genomic DNA from the blood cell samples. From a lookup of the germline V gene, CDR1 and CDR2 are SGHTA and FQGNSA. Including the terminal cysteine and phenylalanine, the CDR3 comprises 17 residues. This entry keeps only the CDR3 DNA: 51 bases, framed from base 1. V lost 2 bases and J lost 1 base; the stretch between them is 18 bases long.

The origin of this receptor is a man aged 35 to 55 in good health and CMV-seronegative. The specimen was PBMCs. The rearranged segments are TRBV7-2 and TRBJ2-7; perhaps TRBD2 is the D gene, with 5 bases matching. CDR3 sequence: CASSLRSAGQGSYEQYF. The nucleotide sequence is TGTGCCAGCAGCTTACGTTCGGCGGGCCAAGGATCCTACGAGCAGTACTTC.